This T cell receptor beta chain was found in a study of blood T cell repertoires in COVID-19. Germline loops: CDR1 SGHTA, CDR2 FQGNSA. V trimming: 6 bases; J trimming: 4 bases; junction bases outside the gene matches: 13. CDR3 length: 16 residues. The assay was immunoSEQ multiplex PCR, and TCRdb's table has in-frame clones only and misses some. The sample gives about 180,000 clones, around 83% of which show up once; 6.2% is in the top ten. This TCR came from a man aged 35 to 55 who had recovered from COVID-19. Sequenced sample: PBMCs or T cells enriched from blood (not recorded which). The V gene is TRBV7-2, the J gene TRBJ1-1; 8 positions agree with TRBD1. This CDR3 is CASSRTGGTNPTEAFF. CDR3 nucleotides: TGTGCCAGCAGTCGTACAGGGGGGACAAACCCCACTGAAGCTTTCTTT.